The 5 T cell receptor beta chains presented below share a single source sample, sequenced in a study of T cell changes during pregnancy in multiple sclerosis. The repertoire was sequenced with immunoSEQ multiplex PCR; TCRdb's copy has only in-frame clones and lacks some. The sample lists about 28,000 clones, roughly nine tenths occurring once. The material sequenced was peripheral blood, taken in the first trimester of pregnancy. The receptors stem from a female donor in good health, enrolled as a control in a pregnancy study.

The chain uses TRBV5-5 and TRBJ2-3, with 8 bases matching TRBD2. The junction had 11 bases not matched to a gene; V was cut back by 2 bases and J by 0 bases. The CDR3 loop spans 18 amino acids. In germline, CDR1 is SGHKS, CDR2 YYEKEE (reference sequence). CDR3 coding DNA: TGTGCCAGCAGCTTTAGGCTAGCGGGTACCTCTAGCACAGATACGCAGTATTTT. Encoded protein: CASSFRLAGTSSTDTQYF.

As concerns this clone: Other DNA sequences of this sample code for an identical CDR3. The chain is built from TRBV6-7 and TRBJ2-1; a weak D match, TRBD2 (6 bases). Being an ORF, TRBV6-7 has a function that is uncertain. The CDR3 contains 16 residues. Trimming left V 0 bases short and J 2 bases short, with 11 bases between. The CDR3 DNA sequence: TGTGCCAGCAGTTACTCGATGCTAGCGCCCTACAATGAGCAGTTCTTC. Translating it yields CASSYSMLAPYNEQFF.

The rearrangement joins TRBV10-3 to TRBJ2-1, with TRBD1 as a possible D gene (6 bases). CDR3 length: 19 residues. V lost 5 bases to trimming and J lost 1 base, with 24 bases between them. Looked up from germline, CDR1 is ENHRY and CDR2 is SYGVKD. CDR3 amino acids: CAISKTGHLTKSSYNEQFF. The CDR3, as DNA: TGTGCCATCAGTAAGACGGGACACTTGACCAAGTCTTCCTACAATGAGCAGTTCTTC.

The rearrangement links TRBV29-1 to TRBJ1-1; 7 bases match TRBD1. V trimming: 0 bases; J trimming: 1 base; junction bases outside the gene matches: 11. The CDR3 is 17 residues long. CDR1 is SQVTM and CDR2 is ANQGSEA in the germline V gene. The CDR3 DNA reads TGCAGCGTTGAAGATCTTCCGGGACAGCGTCAGAACACTGAAGCTTTCTTT. Protein: CSVEDLPGQRQNTEAFF.

V usage is TRBV5-1 and J usage is TRBJ2-1; D is possibly TRBD1 (5 bases). The germline V gene has CDR1 SGHRS and CDR2 YFSETQ. The CDR3 has 13 residues. V shed 3 bases and J shed 8 bases, with 12 bases lying between them. CDR3 bases: TGCGCCAGCAGCTCGCACACAGGACATGAGCAGTTCTTC. Residues: CASSSHTGHEQFF.